One sample yielded the 8 T cell receptor beta chains listed below, sequenced in a study of blood T cell repertoires in COVID-19. TCRdb's table, derived via immunoSEQ multiplex PCR, lists solely in-frame clones and lacks some. The table records roughly 220,000 clones, about nine tenths of them present only once. The sequencing input was peripheral blood. The origin of the receptors is a man at least 80 years old with acute or convalescent COVID-19.

The rearrangement links TRBV6-5 to TRBJ1-3; 7 bases align to TRBD1. The CDR3 totals 14 residues. J was trimmed by 1 base and V by 5 bases; bases with no gene match: 2. Per the germline V gene, CDR1 is MNHEY and CDR2 is SVGAGI. This chain's CDR3 is CASSRQGSGNTIYF. The CDR3 DNA is TGTGCCAGCAGTCGACAGGGATCTGGAAACACCATATATTTT.

This clone was seen just once. The genes are TRBV6-2 or TRBV6-3 and TRBJ2-3, with 7 bases that match TRBD2. The CDR3 extends over 18 amino acids. The V segment lost 3 bases and the J segment 0 bases; nucleotides outside the gene matches: 12. Germline values: CDR1 MNHEY, CDR2 SVGEGT. The CDR3 region is CASSYQPASGYSTDTQYF. CDR3 in DNA: TGTGCCAGCAGTTATCAGCCGGCTAGCGGATATAGCACAGATACGCAGTATTTT.

This clone was recorded only once. The chain combines TRBV7-2 with TRBJ2-7, with D possibly matching TRBD2 (6 bases). CDR1 and CDR2 (germline): SGHTA, FQGNSA. Trimming removed 5 bases at V and 4 bases at J, with 15 bases between. There are 14 residues in the CDR3. CDR3 amino acids: CASSLGVAVYEQYV. The CDR3 nucleotides are TGTGCCAGCAGCCTGGGGGTAGCGGTGTACGAGCAGTACGTC.

The J gene is TRBJ2-3, the V gene TRBV24-1, with D possibly matching TRBD2 (7 bases). This CDR3 is 15 amino acids long. Trimming cost V 4 bases and J 4 bases, with 14 bases left between them. CDR1 is KGHDR and CDR2 is SFDVKD in the germline V gene. The CDR3 protein is CATSEGGRVADTQYF. CDR3 DNA sequence: TGTGCCACCAGTGAGGGGGGGCGCGTCGCAGATACGCAGTATTTT.

The chain links TRBV12-3 or TRBV12-4 to TRBJ1-1; D gene ambiguous. V was clipped by 4 bases and J by 2 bases, with 8 bases between them. CDR3 length equals 13 residues. The CDR3 coding sequence is TGTGCCAGCAGTTCCCTAATAAACACTGAAGCTTTCTTT. Its protein product is CASSSLINTEAFF.

This chain uses TRBV7-2 with TRBJ2-7; 8 positions match TRBD2. Germline lookup yields CDR1 SGHTA and CDR2 FQGNSA. This CDR3 is 16 amino acids long. V dropped 1 base and J dropped 2; count of bases not matched to a gene: 7. The CDR3 sequence: CASSLGGGLGAYEQYF. CDR3 nucleotides: TGTGCCAGCAGCTTAGGGGGGGGACTAGGGGCCTACGAGCAGTACTTC.

The V and J genes are TRBV19 and TRBJ1-3; 7 nucleotides agree with TRBD1. CDR1 is LNHDA, CDR2 SQIVND, per germline (reference sequence). There are 14 residues in the CDR3. The V segment lost 8 bases and the J segment 5 bases; nucleotides outside the gene matches: 9. The CDR3 is CASPSGDSRNTIYF. CDR3 nucleotide sequence: TGTGCCAGTCCCTCAGGGGACAGCAGAAACACCATATATTTT.

The chain is built from TRBV11-2 and TRBJ1-2, with D maybe TRBD1 (5 bases). The CDR3 length is 17 residues. Trimming stripped 0 bases from V and 3 bases from J, with 17 bases between. Germline V gene lookup returns CDR1 SGHAT and CDR2 FQNNGV. The CDR3 bases are TGTGCCAGCAGCTTAGAGCCTACTCGGACAAGAGACTATGGCTACACCTTC. Protein product: CASSLEPTRTRDYGYTF.